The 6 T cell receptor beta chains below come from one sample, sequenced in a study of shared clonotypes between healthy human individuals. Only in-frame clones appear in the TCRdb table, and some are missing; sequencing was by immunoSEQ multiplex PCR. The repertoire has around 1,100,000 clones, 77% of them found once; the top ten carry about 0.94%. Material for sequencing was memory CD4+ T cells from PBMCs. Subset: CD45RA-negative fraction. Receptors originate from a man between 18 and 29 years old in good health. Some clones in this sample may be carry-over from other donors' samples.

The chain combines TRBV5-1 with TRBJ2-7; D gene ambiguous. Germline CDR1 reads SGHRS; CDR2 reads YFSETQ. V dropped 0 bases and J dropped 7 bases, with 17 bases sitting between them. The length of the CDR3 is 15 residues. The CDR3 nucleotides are TGCGCCAGCAGCTTGGGGAGACATCATCCCGGGGAGCAGTACTTC. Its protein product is CASSLGRHHPGEQYF.

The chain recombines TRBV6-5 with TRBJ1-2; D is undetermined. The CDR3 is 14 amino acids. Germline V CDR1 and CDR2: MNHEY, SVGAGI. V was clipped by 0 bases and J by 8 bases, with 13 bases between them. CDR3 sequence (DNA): TGTGCCAGCAGTTACTCGCAGGCCTCGGGGGGCTACACCTTC. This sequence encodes CASSYSQASGGYTF.

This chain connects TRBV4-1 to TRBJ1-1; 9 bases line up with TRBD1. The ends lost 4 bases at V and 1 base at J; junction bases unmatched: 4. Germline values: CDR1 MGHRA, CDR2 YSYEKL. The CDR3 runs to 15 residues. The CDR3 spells CASSRWTGANTEAFF. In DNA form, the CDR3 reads TGCGCCAGCAGCCGCTGGACAGGGGCGAACACTGAAGCTTTCTTT.

The CDR3 spells CAWSLTDSPLHF. In DNA, the CDR3 is TGTGCCTGGAGTTTAACAGATTCACCCCTCCACTTT. The chain has TRBV30 and TRBJ1-6; D uncertain. The length of the CDR3 is 12 residues. Trimming cost V 2 bases and J 8 bases, with 7 bases left between them. CDR1 GTSNPN and CDR2 SVGIG come from the germline V gene (reference sequence).

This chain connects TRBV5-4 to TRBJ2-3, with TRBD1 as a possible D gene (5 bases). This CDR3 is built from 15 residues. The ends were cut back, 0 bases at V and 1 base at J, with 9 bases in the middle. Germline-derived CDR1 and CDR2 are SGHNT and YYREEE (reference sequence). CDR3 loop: CASSLVSTGTDTQYF. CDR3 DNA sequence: TGTGCCAGCAGCTTGGTCTCGACAGGCACAGATACGCAGTATTTT. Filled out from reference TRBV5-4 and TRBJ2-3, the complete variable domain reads ETGVTQSPTHLIKTRGQQVTLRCSSQSGHNTVSWYQQALGQGPQFIFQYYREEENGRGNFPPRFSGLQFPNYSSELNVNALELDDSALYLCASSLVSTGTDTQYFGPGTRLTVL.

CDR3 sequence: CASSLGAATQTQYF. In nucleotides, the CDR3 is TGTGCCAGCAGCTTGGGAGCGGCCACACAGACCCAGTACTTC. The genes are TRBV11-3 and TRBJ2-5; weak D call: TRBD2 (5 bases). The CDR3 contains 14 residues. The V end lost 3 bases, the J end lost 6 bases, and 14 bases lay between the germline ends. Germline CDR1 is SGHNT and CDR2 is YENEEA.